The 8 T cell receptor beta chains given below trace back to one sample, sequenced in a study of cytomegalovirus exposure and HLA in healthy donors. PCR employed 60 Vbeta and 13 Jbeta primers. The repertoire was sequenced with immunoSEQ multiplex PCR; TCRdb's copy has only in-frame clones and lacks some. The repertoire includes 160,000 or so clones, over 80% of them detected once, and over 1.5% sits in the top ten. Sequencing was carried out using PBMCs. Receptors were obtained from a young woman in good health and CMV-seronegative.

The genes are TRBV6-6 and TRBJ1-2; D unresolved. V was shortened by 7 bases and J by 3 bases, with 15 bases between the two germline ends. Germline V CDR1 and CDR2: MNHNY, SVGAGI (reference sequence). This CDR3 is 14 amino acids long. The CDR3 bases are TGTGCCAGCACTCCAGGCCTCGGGGACTATGGCTACACCTTC. Amino acid sequence: CASTPGLGDYGYTF.

The V gene is TRBV2, the J gene TRBJ2-3; TRBD2 is a possible D gene (6 bases). With 4 bases removed from V and 3 bases from J, the gap between germline ends came to 17 bases. The CDR3 loop spans 16 amino acids. Germline V gene data show CDR1 as SNHLY and CDR2 as FYNNEI. CDR3 residues: CASSARYLLATDTQYF. Here the CDR3 DNA reads TGTGCCAGCAGTGCTAGATATTTACTAGCAACAGATACGCAGTATTTT.

This clone was counted between two and nine times. The chain is built from TRBV6-1 and TRBJ1-2; D gene ambiguous. V shed 5 bases and J shed 8 bases, with 15 bases lying between them. The CDR3 covers 13 residues. Germline CDR1 and CDR2: MNHNS and SASEGT. In nucleotides, the CDR3 is TGTGCCAGCAGTCCTGCCCCCGAGCGGGGCTACACCTTC. Translating gives CASSPAPERGYTF.

The chain has TRBV7-2 and TRBJ1-1; 8 bases line up with TRBD1. Unmatched junction bases numbered 7, after V lost 5 bases and J lost 11 bases. Germline V gives CDR1 SGHTA, CDR2 FQGNSA. The CDR3 covers 12 residues. CDR3 nucleotide sequence: TGTGCCAGCAGCCCCAGGACAGGGTGGGCTTTCTTT. Encoded protein: CASSPRTGWAFF.

The rearrangement uses TRBV5-5 and TRBJ1-5, with TRBD1 matching 8 bases. This CDR3 spans 15 amino acids. The trim removed 2 bases at V and 7 bases at J, leaving 8 bases unmatched. Germline V gene lookup returns CDR1 SGHKS and CDR2 YYEKEE (reference sequence). The DNA for the CDR3 is TGTGCCAGCAGCTTAGTAGGGGACAGGTGGCAGCCCCAGCATTTT. This codes for CASSLVGDRWQPQHF.

The chain couples TRBV5-1 to TRBJ2-7, with 7 bases identical to TRBD1. Germline V lookup: CDR1 SGHRS, CDR2 YFSETQ. The CDR3 runs 17 residues. The V and J ends lost 4 bases and 0 bases, in that order; junction bases with no gene match: 13. The chain's CDR3 is CASSVRSTGQTSYEQYF. The CDR3 region has the DNA TGCGCCAGCAGCGTCAGATCAACGGGACAGACCTCCTACGAGCAGTACTTC. Drawing the rest from reference TRBV5-1 and TRBJ2-7, the complete variable domain is KAGVTQTPRYLIKTRGQQVTLSCSPISGHRSVSWYQQTPGQGLQFLFEYFSETQRNKGNFPGRFSGRQFSNSRSEMNVSTLELGDSALYLCASSVRSTGQTSYEQYFGPGTRLTVT.

The rearrangement joins TRBV11-2 to TRBJ2-7; D is uncertain. In germline, CDR1 is SGHAT, CDR2 FQNNGV. V was shortened by 2 bases and J by 0 bases, with 8 bases between the two germline ends. The CDR3 is 14 amino acids. CDR3 DNA: TGTGCCAGCAGCTTATGGCTAGACTCCTACGAGCAGTACTTC. It encodes CASSLWLDSYEQYF.

The gene calls are TRBV28 and TRBJ2-1, with D possibly TRBD2 on 7 matching bases. Germline assignment: CDR1 MDHEN and CDR2 SYDVKM. V lost 4 bases, J lost 7 bases, and 20 bases lay in between. This CDR3 comprises 16 residues. The CDR3 sequence: CASSSPGGGAGNEQFF. The CDR3 bases are TGTGCCAGCAGTTCCCCCGGAGGGGGGGCGGGGAATGAGCAGTTCTTC.